This T cell receptor beta chain comes out of a study of blood T cell repertoires in COVID-19. Germline V gene sequence: CDR1 DFQATT, CDR2 SNEGSKA (reference sequence). CDR3 size: 15 residues. Trimming cost V 4 bases and J 4 bases, with 17 bases left between them. Using immunoSEQ multiplex PCR, the repertoire was profiled, and TCRdb retains in-frame clones only, with some absent. The sample shows some 100,000 clones, more than 70% of them seen only once. This receptor was obtained from a human donor in a cohort sampled during active COVID-19. The J gene is TRBJ1-5, the V gene TRBV20-1; D is unclear. Material for sequencing was peripheral blood. Here the CDR3 DNA reads TGCAGTGCTACTGAACGGGGAAGGAGGAATCAGCCCCAGCATTTT. Translation: CSATERGRRNQPQHF.